The text below deals with one T cell receptor beta chain. Its antigen is not identified. This specimen comes from a study of cytomegalovirus exposure and HLA in healthy donors. Overall study results and limits: The investigators catalogued under 200 TCR beta chains as cytomegalovirus-associated.

PCR amplification relied on 60 Vbeta primers (plus 13 Jbeta primers). Using immunoSEQ multiplex PCR, the repertoire was profiled, and TCRdb retains in-frame clones only, with some absent. The sample shows 150,000 to 160,000 clones, over 75% of them seen only once. The sample taken for sequencing was PBMCs. The source of this sequence is a woman in her forties in good health and CMV-seropositive.

This CDR3 is CASSLQPEGTDTQYF. CDR3 coding DNA: TGCGCCAGCAGCTTGCAGCCGGAGGGGACAGATACGCAGTATTTT. The chain employs TRBV5-1 and TRBJ2-3; tentative D call: TRBD2 (6 bases). The V end lost 1 base, the J end lost 3 bases, and 12 bases lay between the germline ends. This CDR3 comprises 15 residues. Germline values: CDR1 SGHRS, CDR2 YFSETQ.